These T cell receptor beta chains were read from a single sample in a study of T cell responses to AZD1222 COVID-19 vaccine. Libraries were prepared by immunoSEQ multiplex PCR; TCRdb keeps only in-frame clonotypes and omits some of them. Among approximately 160,000 clones listed, 85% to 95% were seen once. The starting material was peripheral blood, obtained on day 0 of AZD1222 vaccination. These receptor sequences come from an adult in good health. The CDR3 runs from the conserved cysteine through the conserved F or W. The D gene is left open where the match is weak. Clone size, where shown, is once, few, many, or a class for clones that have expanded.

v_gene	j_gene	d_gene	abundance	CDR3nt	CDR3aa
TRBV5-1	TRBJ2-3	-	-	TGCGCCAGCAGCTTGTTGGGACACCCCACAGATACGCAGTATTTT	CASSLLGHPTDTQYF
TRBV14	TRBJ2-2	-	-	TGTGCCAGCAGCCTCCTAAGAGGCACCGGGGAGCTGTTTTTT	CASSLLRGTGELFF
TRBV7-6	TRBJ1-4	-	-	TGTGCCAGCAGCTTAGGGGTCCAGGAAGGAGATGGTGAAAAACTGTTTTTT	CASSLGVQEGDGEKLFF
TRBV7-2	TRBJ2-1	-	-	TGTGCCAGCAGCTTAGTCCGGGGCGATGAGCAGTTCTTC	CASSLVRGDEQFF
TRBV11-2	TRBJ1-2	TRBD1	-	TGTGCCAGCAGAGGGACAGCTCTAAACTATGGCTACACCTTC	CASRGTALNYGYTF
TRBV12-5	TRBJ2-7	TRBD2	-	TGTGCTAGTGGTTTGGTACTAGGACTAGCGGGAGGTGACGCCTACGAGCAGTACTTC	CASGLVLGLAGGDAYEQYF
TRBV21-1	TRBJ1-2	-	-	TGTGCCAGCAGACGTCGTTGTGGGGACAGGAAATGGTACACCTTC	CASRRRCGDRKWYTF
TRBV12-3/TRBV12-4	TRBJ1-5	-	-	TGTGCCAGCAGTTTACAGGGTGGATTGGCCCAGCATTTT	CASSLQGGLAQHF
TRBV6-5	TRBJ2-5	TRBD1	-	TGTGCCAGCAGTCTCCGGACAGGGCGAGAGACCCAGTACTTC	CASSLRTGRETQYF
TRBV2	TRBJ2-7	TRBD2	few	TGTGCCAGCAGTGAGGTGGGACTAGTCGAACAGTACTTC	CASSEVGLVEQYF
TRBV7-3	TRBJ2-3	-	-	TGTGCCAGCAGCTCTCAGCCGGGGGACACAGATACGCAGTATTTT	CASSSQPGDTDTQYF
TRBV29-1	TRBJ2-1	-	-	TGCAGCGGTTCTACACGGAGAGGGCCTGAGCAGTTCTTC	CSGSTRRGPEQFF
TRBV7-7	TRBJ2-2	-	-	TGTGCTAGCAGCTTGAGTTCTAGTTTCCCCGGGGAGCTGTTTTTT	CASSLSSSFPGELFF
TRBV11-3	TRBJ2-3	TRBD1	-	TGTGCCAGCAGCTTAGTGGGACAGGGTACAGATACGCAGTATTTT	CASSLVGQGTDTQYF
TRBV19	TRBJ2-7	-	-	TGTGCCAGTAGTATAAAAGGCGGCCCCTACGAGCAGTACTTC	CASSIKGGPYEQYF
TRBV30	TRBJ1-2	-	-	TGTGCCTGGGGTGGCTACTATGGCTACACCTTC	CAWGGYYGYTF
TRBV4-1	TRBJ1-1	-	-	TGCGCCAGCAGCCAAGCCGCTGGGGGGGTGAACACTGAAGCTTTCTTT	CASSQAAGGVNTEAFF
TRBV4-1	TRBJ1-4	-	-	TGCGCCAGCAGCCAAGTTGCCACAGATAATGAAAAACTGTTTTTT	CASSQVATDNEKLFF
TRBV5-6	TRBJ2-2	TRBD1	-	TGTGCCAGCAGCGTAACCGGGACAGGGGGAACCGGGGAGCTGTTTTTT	CASSVTGTGGTGELFF
TRBV10-3	TRBJ1-4	-	once	TGTGCCATCGGGAGGGCAGTCAATAATGAAAAACTGTTTTTT	CAIGRAVNNEKLFF
TRBV30	TRBJ1-5	-	-	TGTGCCTGGAGTGTTGGGGGAGGATATCAGCCCCAGCATTTT	CAWSVGGGYQPQHF
TRBV27	TRBJ1-6	-	-	TGTGCCAGCAGACGAAAAATAACAGCGGGGCCCCATAATTCACCCCTCCACTTT	CASRRKITAGPHNSPLHF
TRBV7-2	TRBJ1-2	TRBD1	-	TGTGCCAGCAGCTCCGGACAGGGAATCTATGGCTACACCTTC	CASSSGQGIYGYTF
TRBV5-1	TRBJ1-1	TRBD1	once	TGCGCCAGCAGCGGGGACAGCAGGGGGCCTGAAGCTTTCTTT	CASSGDSRGPEAFF
TRBV14	TRBJ2-1	-	-	TGTGCCAGCAGCCCAAGAAACCAGGGTGAGCAGTTCTTC	CASSPRNQGEQFF
TRBV30	TRBJ2-3	-	-	TGTGCCTGGAGTGTACTCGGGACAGATACGCAGTATTTT	CAWSVLGTDTQYF
TRBV11-2	TRBJ2-7	TRBD2	-	TGTGCCAGCAGCTTAGGGGCCGGACTAGAGGACGAGCAGTACTTC	CASSLGAGLEDEQYF
TRBV7-6	TRBJ1-4	TRBD1	-	TGTGCCAGCAGCTACGGACAGGGACCAACTAATGAAAAACTGTTTTTT	CASSYGQGPTNEKLFF
TRBV6-6	TRBJ1-5	-	-	TGTGCCAGCAGTTACTTGACGGGCAAAAATCAGCCCCAGCATTTT	CASSYLTGKNQPQHF
TRBV5-1	TRBJ2-7	-	-	TGCGCCAGCAGCTTGTGGCGGATCTCCTACGAGCAGTACTTC	CASSLWRISYEQYF
TRBV2	TRBJ2-7	TRBD2	-	TGTGCCAGCAGTCCTGGGACTAGCGGGAGGGCCGGGGCCTACGAGCAGTACTTC	CASSPGTSGRAGAYEQYF